Following are 16 T cell receptor beta chains from one sample sequenced in a study of a mutant IDH1 vaccine in newly diagnosed glioma. Only in-frame clones appear in the TCRdb table, and some are missing; sequencing was by immunoSEQ multiplex PCR. The sample consists of 110,000 or so clones, 90% of them appearing once. These receptors are not linked to any known antigen. The time point denotes: week 11, during vaccination. A 20-mer mutant IDH1 peptide at 300 ug was injected subcutaneously with topical imiquimod. This specimen consisted of PBMCs, obtained from a glioma patient whose treatment included an IDH1 peptide vaccine. The receptors were gathered from a woman aged 50 to 60 with glioma.

The V and J genes are TRBV28 and TRBJ2-4; 7 bases are a match to TRBD2. Trimming took 5 bases from V and 9 from J; bases not matched to a gene: 4. CDR3 length: 12 residues. The germline V gene has CDR1 MDHEN and CDR2 SYDVKM. CDR3 sequence: CASSLGEGIQYF. CDR3 DNA sequence: TGTGCCAGCAGTCTAGGGGAGGGCATTCAGTACTTC.

The genes are TRBV10-2 and TRBJ2-1, with D perhaps matching TRBD1 or TRBD2 (5 bases each). The germline CDR1 and CDR2 sequences are WSHSY and SAAADI. The CDR3 has 15 amino acids. The V gene lost 3 bases and the J gene lost 2 bases, with 11 bases spanning the gap. The DNA for the CDR3 is TGCGCCAGCAGTGAAGGGACCCCTCCCTACAATGAGCAGTTCTTC. It yields the protein CASSEGTPPYNEQFF.

The chain uses TRBV7-9 and TRBJ1-1; D gene uncertain. Deletions cut 1 base from V and 3 bases from J, with 15 bases between. The V gene's germline CDR1 is SEHNR and CDR2 FQNEAQ (reference sequence). The CDR3 sequence is 16 residues long. The CDR3 DNA sequence: TGTGCCAGCAGCTTAGGACGTCGGGGAAGGGACACTGAAGCTTTCTTT. Translation: CASSLGRRGRDTEAFF.

The V call is TRBV5-1, the J call TRBJ1-1, with D possibly TRBD1 on 6 matching bases. Germline V lookup: CDR1 SGHRS, CDR2 YFSETQ. This CDR3 spans 13 amino acids. V lost 7 bases and J lost 4, with 14 bases in between. CDR3 sequence reads: CASEGEEATEAFF. The DNA of the CDR3 is TGCGCCAGCGAGGGGGAGGAAGCCACTGAAGCTTTCTTT.

The chain joins TRBV19 to TRBJ2-7; D is possibly TRBD2 (7 bases). Trimming took off 6 bases at V and 3 bases at J, with 21 bases between the two ends. Germline V gene sequence: CDR1 LNHDA, CDR2 SQIVND (reference sequence). The CDR3 has 16 residues. DNA of the CDR3: TGTGCCAGTAGCTCTTGGGGGGGCTTAAACCTCTACGAGCAGTACTTC. It codes for CASSSWGGLNLYEQYF.

The chain links TRBV19 to TRBJ2-3; D possibly uses TRBD1 or TRBD2 (5 bases each). The CDR3 contains 15 residues. The V end lost 4 bases, the J end lost 4 bases, and 15 bases lay between the germline ends. CDR1 LNHDA and CDR2 SQIVND come from the germline V gene (reference sequence). Here the CDR3 DNA reads TGTGCCAGTAGTAGGGGCTCGGCCGGGGCAGATACGCAGTATTTT. Translating it yields CASSRGSAGADTQYF.

The chain uses TRBV27 and TRBJ2-7; no definite D call. V lost 0 bases and J 6 bases, leaving 9 bases between the germline ends. The CDR3 extends over 13 amino acids. Per the germline V gene, CDR1 is MNHEY and CDR2 is SMNVEV (reference sequence). The DNA of the CDR3 is TGTGCCAGCAGTTTATCGTCAAGGACCGAGCAGTACTTC. Its translation: CASSLSSRTEQYF.

The genes are TRBV4-1 and TRBJ2-7; D possibly corresponds to TRBD2 (5 bases). Per the germline V gene, CDR1 is MGHRA and CDR2 is YSYEKL. The CDR3 consists of 14 residues. The V end lost 0 bases, the J end lost 3 bases, and 9 bases lay between the germline ends. In DNA, the CDR3 is TGCGCCAGCAGCCAAGATGACGGGGACTACGAGCAGTACTTC. This encodes CASSQDDGDYEQYF.

J is TRBJ2-5 and V is TRBV29-1; D is undetermined. V lost 7 bases, J lost 3 bases, and 12 bases lay in between. Germline-derived CDR1 and CDR2 are SQVTM and ANQGSEA. The CDR3 length is 12 residues. The CDR3 reads CSAAGLEETQYF. CDR3 sequence (DNA): TGCAGCGCTGCAGGCTTGGAAGAGACCCAGTACTTC.

The chain uses TRBV29-1 and TRBJ1-1; D might be TRBD1 (5 bases). The germline V gene encodes CDR1 SQVTM and CDR2 ANQGSEA. Trimming took off 5 bases at V and 11 bases at J, with 18 bases between the two ends. The length of the CDR3 is 12 residues. The chain's CDR3 is CSVRRGALGAFF. CDR3 bases: TGCAGCGTTCGGCGCGGGGCTTTGGGGGCTTTCTTT.

The CDR3 bases are TGTGCCACTATGAAGAGCCCAGGCAACATTCAGTACTTC. Encoded protein: CATMKSPGNIQYF. The chain employs TRBV28 and TRBJ2-4; D unresolved. The CDR3 is 13 amino acids. V lost 10 bases and J 7 bases, leaving 17 bases between the germline ends. Germline V gives CDR1 MDHEN, CDR2 SYDVKM.

The J gene is TRBJ2-3, the V gene TRBV5-4, with TRBD2 as a possible D gene (5 bases). Per the germline V gene, CDR1 is SGHNT and CDR2 is YYREEE (reference sequence). Trimming stripped 2 bases from V and 4 bases from J, with 20 bases between. This CDR3 comprises 17 residues. CDR3 in amino acids: CASSFGMRASFADTQYF. In DNA, the CDR3 is TGTGCCAGCAGCTTTGGTATGAGGGCATCCTTCGCAGATACGCAGTATTTT.

The chain recombines TRBV6-5 with TRBJ2-3, with D perhaps matching TRBD1 or TRBD2 (5 bases each). This CDR3 comprises 14 residues. The germline V gene has CDR1 MNHEY and CDR2 SVGAGI. Trimming cost V 6 bases and J 4 bases, with 14 bases left between them. The CDR3 DNA sequence: TGTGCCAGCAGGGTTAGCGTAGGGGCAGATACGCAGTATTTT. Translated: CASRVSVGADTQYF.

CDR3 in DNA: TGTGCAAGTCGCTTAAGGTGGGGTGGGTTCCCTGGAAACACCATATATTTT. Its translation: CASRLRWGGFPGNTIYF. This chain connects TRBV12-2 to TRBJ1-3. TRBV12-2 corresponds to a pseudogene. There are 17 residues in the CDR3.

The chain links TRBV2 to TRBJ2-7; 7 bases map to TRBD2. CDR3 length: 15 residues. Unmatched junction bases numbered 8, after V lost 6 bases and J lost 0 bases. The germline V gene encodes CDR1 SNHLY and CDR2 FYNNEI. The CDR3 here is CASSLGLGSSYEQYF. CDR3 nucleotide sequence: TGTGCCAGCAGCCTTGGACTAGGTAGCTCCTACGAGCAGTACTTC.

This chain connects TRBV5-1 to TRBJ2-1; the D is unclear. The germline V gene encodes CDR1 SGHRS and CDR2 YFSETQ. The CDR3 has 13 amino acids. Trimming shortened V by 7 bases and J by 6 bases, and 14 bases separated the two germline ends. For the CDR3, the DNA is TGCGCCAGCGGAGCGTCTGTGACCAATGAGCAGTTCTTC. Its translation: CASGASVTNEQFF. Drawing the rest from reference TRBV5-1 and TRBJ2-1, the complete variable domain is KAGVTQTPRYLIKTRGQQVTLSCSPISGHRSVSWYQQTPGQGLQFLFEYFSETQRNKGNFPGRFSGRQFSNSRSEMNVSTLELGDSALYLCASGASVTNEQFFGPGTRLTVL.